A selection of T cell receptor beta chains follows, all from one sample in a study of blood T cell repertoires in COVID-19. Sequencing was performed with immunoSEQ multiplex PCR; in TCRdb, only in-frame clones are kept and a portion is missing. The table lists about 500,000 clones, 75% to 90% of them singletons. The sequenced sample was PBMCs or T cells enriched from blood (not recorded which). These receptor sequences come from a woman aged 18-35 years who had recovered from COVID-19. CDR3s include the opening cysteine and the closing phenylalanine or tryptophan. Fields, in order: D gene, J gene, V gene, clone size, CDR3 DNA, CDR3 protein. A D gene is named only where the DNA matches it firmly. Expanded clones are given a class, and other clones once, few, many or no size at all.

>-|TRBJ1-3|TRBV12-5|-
TGTGCAAAGCTCAGGGGTTTCTCTGGAAACACCATATATTTT
CAKLRGFSGNTIYF
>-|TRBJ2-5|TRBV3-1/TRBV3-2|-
TGTGCCAGCAGCCAAACGGGAACACAAGAGACCCAGTACTTC
CASSQTGTQETQYF
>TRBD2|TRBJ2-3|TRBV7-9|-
TGTGCCAGCAGCCTGCCTGGACTAGCGGGGGGTTCAGATACGCAGTATTTT
CASSLPGLAGGSDTQYF
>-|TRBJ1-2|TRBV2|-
TGTGCCAGCAAGGGAGGGGGTTGGTATGGCTACACCTTC
CASKGGGWYGYTF
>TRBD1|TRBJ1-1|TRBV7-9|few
TGTGCCAGCAGCTACGGACAGGGGGTCCCCTTTACTGAAGCTTTCTTT
CASSYGQGVPFTEAFF
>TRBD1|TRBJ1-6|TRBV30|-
TGTGCCTGGAGTGGACAGGGGGCCCTCCACTTT
CAWSGQGALHF
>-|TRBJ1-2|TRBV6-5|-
TGTGCCAGCCGAGAGTCCTCTAACTATGGCTACACCTTC
CASRESSNYGYTF
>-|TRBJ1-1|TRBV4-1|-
TGCGCCAGCTCACTCGCTTGGGGGACTCTCAGAGGGACTGAAGCTTTCTTT
CASSLAWGTLRGTEAFF
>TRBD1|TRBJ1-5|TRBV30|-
TGTGCCTGGAGCGACACGGGACAGGGTGGCCCTTCGGGCAATCAGCCCCAGCATTTT
CAWSDTGQGGPSGNQPQHF
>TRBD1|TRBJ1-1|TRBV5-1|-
TGCGCCAGCAGCTTGAACACAGGGGATATGAACACTGAAGCTTTCTTT
CASSLNTGDMNTEAFF
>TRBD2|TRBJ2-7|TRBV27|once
TGTGCCAGCAGTTTGCACGGGGGGGGCGAGCAGTACTTC
CASSLHGGGEQYF
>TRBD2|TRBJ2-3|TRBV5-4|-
TGTGCCAGCAGCTCGGGGGGACTAGCGGGAAGCACAGATACGCAGTATTTT
CASSSGGLAGSTDTQYF
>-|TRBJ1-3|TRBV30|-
TGTGCCTGGAGTGTAAAGCAGGGGAGCTCTGGAAACACCATATATTTT
CAWSVKQGSSGNTIYF
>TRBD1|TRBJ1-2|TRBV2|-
TGTGCCAGCAGTAGGGACAGGGGTGGGTACTATGGCTACACCTTC
CASSRDRGGYYGYTF
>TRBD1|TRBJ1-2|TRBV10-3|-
TGTGCCATCAGTGAGCCCGGGACAGGGGCTAACTATGGCTACACCTTC
CAISEPGTGANYGYTF
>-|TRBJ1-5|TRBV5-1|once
TGCGCCAGCAGCTTCGGGACGGGGGATAGCAATCAGCCCCAGCATTTT
CASSFGTGDSNQPQHF
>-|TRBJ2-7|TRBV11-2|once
TGTGCCAGCAGCTTAGATCGGGGGGCAAGGGAGCAGTACTTC
CASSLDRGAREQYF
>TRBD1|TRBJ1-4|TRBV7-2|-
TGTGCCAGCAGCCCCGGCCGGGACAGGGAGGTCGGACTGTTTTTT
CASSPGRDREVGLFF